The source of this TCR beta chain is a study of blood T cell repertoires in COVID-19. Overall study: Acute and convalescent COVID-19 specimens originated in the United States, Italy and Spain.

The germline gives CDR1 SGHRS, CDR2 YFSETQ. V lost 0 bases, J lost 4 bases, and 6 bases stayed unmatched. The CDR3 is made up of 16 amino acids. Original handling: Amplification with reference gene primers provided the estimates of nucleated cell counts. The repertoire was sequenced with immunoSEQ multiplex PCR; TCRdb's copy has only in-frame clones and lacks some. V and J calls and clone size are given by that table; D and trimming were obtained from the DNA. The table lists more than 150,000 clones, roughly nine tenths of them singletons. The clonotype originates from a woman between 40 and 50 years old with acute or convalescent COVID-19. The genes are TRBV5-1 and TRBJ2-7, with TRBD1 matching 11 bases. Sequenced input: peripheral blood. The CDR3 spells CASSLEGQGGWYEQYF. The CDR3, as DNA: TGCGCCAGCAGCTTGGAGGGACAGGGGGGTTGGTACGAGCAGTACTTC.